The 10 T cell receptor beta chains given below trace back to one sample, sequenced in a study of CD8 T cells in ankylosing spondylitis. Overall study results and limits: Characteristic of ankylosing spondylitis blood, it appeared, was a TCR beta motif comprising roughly eight highly homologous variants.

Which antigens these TCRs recognize remains unknown. A single record per CDR3 protein comes from TCRdb applying MiXCR to the 5' RACE reads. Of approximately 500,000 distinct CDR3 sequences listed, roughly 13% are singletons. Sequencing was carried out using blood, either unsorted or a sorted T cell fraction (not recorded which). Every receptor here comes from a male donor with ankylosing spondylitis.

This chain connects TRBV20-1 to TRBJ2-3; D is uncertain. CDR1 DFQATT and CDR2 SNEGSKA come from the germline V gene (reference sequence). Trimming removed 6 bases from V and 0 bases from J, with 13 bases in between. The CDR3 runs 14 residues. The CDR3 nucleotides read TGCAGTGCCAAGCACGATACTAGCACAGATACGCAGTATTTT. It specifies CSAKHDTSTDTQYF.

This chain joins TRBV3-1 and TRBJ2-7; 10 nucleotides align to TRBD2. The CDR3 is made up of 13 amino acids. The V segment lost 8 bases and the J segment 7 bases; nucleotides outside the gene matches: 8. Looked up from germline, CDR1 is LGHDT and CDR2 is YNNKEL (reference sequence). The CDR3 region has the DNA TGTGCCAGCGGGCTAGCGGGAGTGTTAGAGCAGTACTTC. It encodes CASGLAGVLEQYF.

This clonotype turned up a few times. The V and J genes are TRBV20-1 and TRBJ2-2, with D hard to call. CDR3 length: 15 amino acids. The ends were cut back, 6 bases at V and 0 bases at J, with 14 bases in the middle. Per germline, CDR1 DFQATT and CDR2 SNEGSKA (reference sequence). The CDR3 DNA sequence: TGCAGTGCCGCCGGGTCCCCTCCGAACACCGGGGAGCTGTTTTTT. Protein sequence: CSAAGSPPNTGELFF.

This clonotype occurred a few times. This rearrangement joins TRBV24-1 to TRBJ1-5; TRBD1 agrees at 10 bases. The CDR3 is 18 residues long. CDR1 and CDR2 from the germline V gene are KGHDR and SFDVKD. Trimming cost V 9 bases and J 2 bases; bases outside gene matches: 15. The DNA for the CDR3 is TGTGCCACCGGCCTCGGGACAGGGGTTGTGGGGGGCAATCAGCCCCAGCATTTT. It encodes CATGLGTGVVGGNQPQHF.

The chain links TRBV24-1 to TRBJ2-5, with D possibly TRBD2 on 6 matching bases. The CDR3 runs 14 residues. V was pared by 6 bases and J by 4 bases, with 14 bases between. CDR1 and CDR2 (germline): KGHDR, SFDVKD. Written as DNA, the CDR3 is TGTGCCACCAGTACCGCGGCGGGGATAGAGACCCAGTACTTC. As protein: CATSTAAGIETQYF.

V usage is TRBV20-1 and J usage is TRBJ1-1; 8 bases are shared with TRBD1. V lost 3 bases, J lost 5 bases, and 5 bases stayed unmatched. There are 13 residues in the CDR3. Germline CDR1 DFQATT, CDR2 SNEGSKA (reference sequence). CDR3 nucleotide sequence: TGCAGTGCTAGCACAGGGGGGGTTACTGAAGCTTTCTTT. Encoded protein: CSASTGGVTEAFF.

The chain links TRBV20-1 to TRBJ2-5, with D possibly matching TRBD2 (5 bases). The CDR3 runs 13 residues. V was shortened by 6 bases and J by 5 bases, with 16 bases between the two germline ends. Looked up from germline, CDR1 is DFQATT and CDR2 is SNEGSKA (reference sequence). This CDR3 reads CSANSVGEETQYF. As DNA, the CDR3 is TGCAGTGCCAATTCAGTCGGGGAGGAGACCCAGTACTTC.

This chain uses TRBV20-1 with TRBJ1-1; D may be TRBD1 (5 bases). Germline V CDR1 and CDR2: DFQATT, SNEGSKA (reference sequence). Trimming stripped 5 bases from V and 1 base from J, with 14 bases between. The CDR3 extends over 14 amino acids. The CDR3 loop is CSAHDPDRNTEAFF. CDR3 sequence (DNA): TGCAGTGCTCACGACCCAGACAGGAACACTGAAGCTTTCTTT.

This chain links TRBV28 with TRBJ2-1, with D perhaps TRBD2 (5 bases). V was clipped by 3 bases and J by 5 bases, with 14 bases between them. CDR1 and CDR2 from the germline V gene are MDHEN and SYDVKM. The CDR3 is 15 amino acids. The CDR3 reads CASSFFSEGNNEQFF. CDR3 coding DNA: TGTGCCAGCAGTTTCTTTAGCGAGGGTAACAATGAGCAGTTCTTC.

In this sample, this clonotype turned up a few times. The V call is TRBV2, the J call TRBJ1-1; D is unresolved. Looked up from germline, CDR1 is SNHLY and CDR2 is FYNNEI. Trimming pared 0 bases from V and 2 bases from J, leaving 13 bases between. The CDR3 runs 16 residues. As DNA, the CDR3 is TGTGCCAGCAGTGAAGCGCAAGAGGACTTCAACACTGAAGCTTTCTTT. Translated, it gives CASSEAQEDFNTEAFF.